A selection of T cell receptor beta chains follows, all from one sample in a study of T cell repertoires in cytomegalovirus infection. A single record per CDR3 protein comes from TCRdb applying MiXCR to the reads. The table includes over 450,000 distinct CDR3 sequences, around 11% detected once. Specimen: PBMCs. The source of these receptors is a human donor in good health (CMV status not recorded). Some clones in this sample may be carry-over from other donors' samples. CDR3s include the opening cysteine and the closing phenylalanine or tryptophan. Each record gives: clone size, D gene, V gene, CDR3 protein. D genes are given only for firm matches. Not every row has a clone size; where given, it reads once, few, many or a size class.

clone_size: .
d_call: .
v_call: TRBV7-9
cdr3_aa: CASSSLGTGNTEAFF

clone_size: .
d_call: TRBD1
v_call: TRBV27
cdr3_aa: CASSPQTGANYGYTF

clone_size: .
d_call: TRBD1
v_call: TRBV7-6
cdr3_aa: CVSRPSRDRRTDTQYF

clone_size: many
d_call: .
v_call: TRBV20-1
cdr3_aa: CSALSLAKNIQYF

clone_size: few
d_call: .
v_call: TRBV18
cdr3_aa: CASSPGGANTGELFF

clone_size: .
d_call: .
v_call: TRBV29-1
cdr3_aa: CSVHRTDTQYF

clone_size: many
d_call: TRBD2
v_call: TRBV7-8
cdr3_aa: CASSFHLPGLAGRYTYNEQFF

clone_size: .
d_call: TRBD2
v_call: TRBV5-1
cdr3_aa: CASSLSGGAGDEQFF

clone_size: many
d_call: TRBD1
v_call: TRBV6-1
cdr3_aa: CASSANRGLRANTGELFF

clone_size: .
d_call: .
v_call: TRBV3-1
cdr3_aa: CASSPRDRHYEQYF

clone_size: .
d_call: TRBD2
v_call: TRBV5-1
cdr3_aa: CASSPRSGAKNIQYF

clone_size: few
d_call: .
v_call: TRBV29-1
cdr3_aa: CSVVRGEETQYF

clone_size: .
d_call: TRBD1
v_call: TRBV20-1
cdr3_aa: CSARDSRGPGTDTQYF

clone_size: many
d_call: .
v_call: TRBV7-8
cdr3_aa: CASSLRSAESSYNEQFF

clone_size: many
d_call: .
v_call: TRBV3-1
cdr3_aa: CASSQGGAAAHEQFF

clone_size: many
d_call: .
v_call: TRBV11-2
cdr3_aa: CASSLDRGRGPEAFF

clone_size: many
d_call: .
v_call: TRBV6-6
cdr3_aa: CATWGDPSPLHF

clone_size: many
d_call: .
v_call: TRBV19
cdr3_aa: CASSGRGREAEQFF

clone_size: .
d_call: TRBD2
v_call: TRBV28
cdr3_aa: CATSGLAGTLYEQYF

clone_size: many
d_call: .
v_call: TRBV7-2
cdr3_aa: CASSLAHITGVSYEQYF

clone_size: .
d_call: .
v_call: TRBV6-5
cdr3_aa: CASSRLAGYQETQYF

clone_size: many
d_call: TRBD1
v_call: TRBV7-2
cdr3_aa: CASSSPQGAETQYF

clone_size: many
d_call: TRBD1
v_call: TRBV29-1
cdr3_aa: CSVGTGRETQYF

clone_size: many
d_call: TRBD1
v_call: TRBV27
cdr3_aa: CASSSWDRMNTEAFF

clone_size: .
d_call: TRBD1
v_call: TRBV29-1
cdr3_aa: CSVLSGTGQFF

clone_size: .
d_call: .
v_call: TRBV11-1
cdr3_aa: CASSLVARAATQYF